Shown below are 28 T cell receptor beta chains from a single sample sequenced in a study of graft-versus-host responses after intestinal transplantation. The assay was immunoSEQ multiplex PCR, and TCRdb's table has in-frame clones only and misses some. The sample lists around 29,000 clones; about 92% were seen once. The sample here was PBMCs, taken 66 days after intestinal transplant. The receptors derive from a human patient who received an intestinal transplant, so some T cells may come from the graft donor.

J is TRBJ2-7 and V is TRBV11-2; D is tentatively TRBD1 or TRBD2 (5 bases each). Germline values: CDR1 SGHAT, CDR2 FQNNGV. Trimming shortened V by 4 bases and J by 6 bases, and 13 bases separated the two germline ends. This CDR3 spans 13 amino acids. Here the CDR3 reads CASSSFEGIEQYF. CDR3 nucleotide sequence: TGTGCCAGCAGCTCCTTTGAGGGGATCGAGCAGTACTTC. The full variable domain, its missing parts supplied by reference TRBV11-2 and TRBJ2-7, is EAGVAQSPRYKIIEKRQSVAFWCNPISGHATLYWYQQILGQGPKLLIQFQNNGVVDDSQLPKDRFSAERLKGVDSTLKIQPAKLEDSAVYLCASSSFEGIEQYFGPGTRLTVT.

The chain uses TRBV11-2 and TRBJ2-3; D is perhaps TRBD1 (5 bases). V lost 0 bases and J 6 bases, leaving 13 bases between the germline ends. Per the germline V gene, CDR1 is SGHAT and CDR2 is FQNNGV. The length of the CDR3 is 15 residues. The CDR3 sequence: CASSLEAIAGDTQYF. CDR3 sequence (DNA): TGTGCCAGCAGCTTAGAGGCAATAGCAGGGGATACGCAGTATTTT.

V usage is TRBV19 and J usage is TRBJ2-5; TRBD1 aligns across 10 bases. Germline values: CDR1 LNHDA, CDR2 SQIVND (reference sequence). The CDR3 spans 15 residues. Unmatched junction bases numbered 2, after V lost 3 bases and J lost 1 base. The CDR3 loop reads CASSIGQGGQETQYF. The CDR3 nucleotides are TGTGCCAGTAGTATCGGACAGGGGGGCCAAGAGACCCAGTACTTC.

The rearrangement joins TRBV15 to TRBJ2-7, with TRBD2 matching over 9 bases. V trimming: 6 bases; J trimming: 5 bases; junction bases outside the gene matches: 8. This CDR3 is 14 amino acids long. Germline values: CDR1 LNHNV, CDR2 YYDKDF (reference sequence). The CDR3 DNA sequence: TGTGCCACCAGTAGCGGGGGACCCATGGACGAGCAGTACTTC. It codes for CATSSGGPMDEQYF. The variable domain in full, with the rest retrieved from reference TRBV15 and TRBJ2-7, is DAMVIQNPRYQVTQFGKPVTLSCSQTLNHNVMYWYQQKSSQAPKLLFHYYDKDFNNEADTPDNFQSRRPNTSFCFLDIRSPGLGDTAMYLCATSSGGPMDEQYFGPGTRLTVT.

V gene TRBV7-6 combines with J gene TRBJ2-1; TRBD1 matches at 7 bases. The V gene's germline CDR1 is SGHVS and CDR2 FNYEAQ. This CDR3 spans 13 amino acids. Trimming cost V 5 bases and J 5 bases; bases outside gene matches: 3. The CDR3 spells CASSRTGDNEQFF. CDR3 bases: TGTGCCAGCAGCAGGACAGGAGACAATGAGCAGTTCTTC.

The rearrangement joins TRBV2 to TRBJ2-7; 13 bases map to TRBD2. This CDR3 spans 15 amino acids. Germline CDR1 and CDR2: SNHLY and FYNNEI. V shed 8 bases and J 0 bases; nucleotides not matched to a gene: 4. CDR3 loop: CASGLAGDLSYEQYF. CDR3 in DNA: TGTGCCAGCGGACTAGCGGGAGACCTCTCCTACGAGCAGTACTTC.

J is TRBJ1-6 and V is TRBV19; D ambiguous. Germline assignment: CDR1 LNHDA and CDR2 SQIVND (reference sequence). V was pared by 6 bases and J by 7 bases, with 7 bases between. CDR3 length equals 12 residues. The CDR3 protein is CASSDLNSPLHF. In DNA, the CDR3 is TGTGCCAGTAGCGACCTCAATTCACCCCTCCACTTT.

The chain recombines TRBV27 with TRBJ1-2; weak D call: TRBD1 (5 bases). CDR1 MNHEY and CDR2 SMNVEV come from the germline V gene (reference sequence). The CDR3 has 13 amino acids. V lost 4 bases, J lost 5 bases, and 11 bases lay in between. The CDR3 nucleotides read TGTGCCAGCAGTTCGACAGCGATGTATGGCTACACCTTC. Translating gives CASSSTAMYGYTF.

As concerns this clone: One end of the junction is discordant with germline, which a read error may explain. The chain uses TRBV13 and TRBJ1-4; perhaps TRBD1 as D (6 bases). Germline V gene data show CDR1 as PRHDT and CDR2 as FYEKMQ (reference sequence). CDR3 length: 16 residues. The CDR3 DNA sequence: TGTGCCAGCAGCTTGAGATTTGGGGACATGGACGAAAAACTGCTTTTT. It yields the protein CASSLRFGDMDEKLLF. The variable domain in full, completed from reference TRBV13 and TRBJ1-4, reads AAGVIQSPRHLIKEKRETATLKCYPIPRHDTVYWYQQGPGQDPQFLISFYEKMQSDKGSIPDRFSAQQFSDYHSELNMSSLELGDSALYFCASSLRFGDMDEKLLFGSGTQLSVL.

This chain links TRBV5-1 with TRBJ1-5; no firm D call. This CDR3 is 12 amino acids long. The V end lost 5 bases, the J end lost 7 bases, and 10 bases lay between the germline ends. Germline V gene lookup returns CDR1 SGHRS and CDR2 YFSETQ. CDR3 sequence: CASSDGRQPQHF. The CDR3 DNA sequence: TGCGCCAGCAGTGACGGACGGCAGCCCCAGCATTTT.

In this sample, this clone turned up once. The rearrangement joins TRBV6-5 to TRBJ2-7; D gene uncertain. Germline V gene data show CDR1 as MNHEY and CDR2 as SVGAGI. Trimming took 5 bases from V and 5 from J, leaving 13 bases between them. This CDR3 is 13 amino acids long. The CDR3 here is CASSPPAMDEQYF. Here the CDR3 DNA reads TGTGCCAGCAGTCCTCCCGCTATGGACGAGCAGTACTTC.

CDR3 in amino acids: CASSLPELYNYGYTF. Written as DNA, the CDR3 is TGTGCCAGCAGCTTGCCAGAACTATATAACTATGGCTACACCTTC. The V call is TRBV5-6, the J call TRBJ1-2, with no clear D. The germline gives CDR1 SGHDT, CDR2 YYEEEE. Trimming pared 1 base from V and 1 base from J, leaving 11 bases between. The CDR3 has 15 residues. The full variable domain, rest sourced from reference TRBV5-6 and TRBJ1-2, is DAGVTQSPTHLIKTRGQQVTLRCSPKSGHDTVSWYQQALGQGPQFIFQYYEEEERQRGNFPDRFSGHQFPNYSSELNVNALLLGDSALYLCASSLPELYNYGYTFGSGTRLTVV.

This clone has more than one count but fewer than ten. The V call is TRBV21-1, the J call TRBJ2-7. TRBV21-1 has pseudogene status. The CDR3 extends over 15 amino acids. CDR3 protein: CASSNRALKSYEQYF. CDR3 DNA sequence: TGTGCCAGCAGCAACCGGGCCCTTAAATCCTACGAGCAGTACTTC.

The CDR3: CASSNAGYSGNTIYF. As DNA, the CDR3 is TGTGCCAGCAGCAATGCAGGGTACTCTGGAAACACCATATATTTT. V usage is TRBV7-2 and J usage is TRBJ1-3, with D maybe TRBD1 (5 bases). The germline V gene encodes CDR1 SGHTA and CDR2 FQGNSA. V was shortened by 5 bases and J by 0 bases, with 11 bases between the two germline ends. The CDR3 loop spans 15 amino acids. The complete variable domain, with remaining parts taken from reference TRBV7-2 and TRBJ1-3, reads GAGVSQSPSNKVTEKGKDVELRCDPISGHTALYWYRQSLGQGLEFLIYFQGNSAPDKSGLPSDRFSAERTGGSVSTLTIQRTQQEDSAVYLCASSNAGYSGNTIYFGEGSWLTVV.

J is TRBJ2-7 and V is TRBV19, with a weak D call TRBD1 (6 bases). Germline V gene sequence: CDR1 LNHDA, CDR2 SQIVND (reference sequence). V lost 3 bases to trimming and J lost 4 bases, with 7 bases between them. CDR3 length: 12 residues. The CDR3 DNA is TGTGCCAGTAGTATGACAGGATACGAGCAGTACTTC. Protein: CASSMTGYEQYF.

The rearrangement uses TRBV6-6 and TRBJ2-1; D is undetermined. The CDR3 covers 15 residues. With 5 bases removed from V and 0 bases from J, the gap between germline ends came to 11 bases. Germline V gene data show CDR1 as MNHNY and CDR2 as SVGAGI (reference sequence). This chain's CDR3 is CASSPLPSSYNEQFF. CDR3 DNA sequence: TGTGCCAGCAGTCCTCTTCCGAGCTCCTACAATGAGCAGTTCTTC.

The chain employs TRBV29-1 and TRBJ1-1; D is unresolved. Between the trimmed V and J ends, which lost 1 base and 10 bases, there was a span of 7 bases. This CDR3 has 10 amino acids. Germline V CDR1 and CDR2: SQVTM, ANQGSEA. The CDR3 here is CSVEGDGAFF. In nucleotides, the CDR3 is TGCAGCGTTGAAGGAGACGGAGCTTTCTTT.

The chain couples TRBV6-6 to TRBJ2-1; TRBD1 agrees at 8 bases. Germline V CDR1 and CDR2: MNHNY, SVGAGI (reference sequence). V dropped 2 bases and J dropped 4; count of bases not matched to a gene: 1. The CDR3 covers 14 residues. In DNA form, the CDR3 reads TGTGCCAGCAGTTACGGGACAGGATACAATGAGCAGTTCTTC. Amino acid sequence: CASSYGTGYNEQFF.

The J gene is TRBJ2-1, the V gene TRBV28, with TRBD2 as a possible D gene (6 bases). This CDR3 comprises 15 residues. The ends were cut back, 6 bases at V and 5 bases at J, with 17 bases in the middle. Germline loops: CDR1 MDHEN, CDR2 SYDVKM. CDR3 DNA sequence: TGTGCCAGCAGCCCAGCTTATCGGAGGGACAATGAGCAGTTCTTC. This gives the protein CASSPAYRRDNEQFF. Combining the CDR3 with reference TRBV28 and TRBJ2-1 gives the whole variable domain DVKVTQSSRYLVKRTGEKVFLECVQDMDHENMFWYRQDPGLGLRLIYFSYDVKMKEKGDIPEGYSVSREKKERFSLILESASTNQTSMYLCASSPAYRRDNEQFFGPGTRLTVL.

V is TRBV27 and J is TRBJ2-1, with TRBD2 matching over 16 bases. Germline CDR1 and CDR2: MNHEY and SMNVEV (reference sequence). The CDR3 runs to 15 residues. The ends lost 7 bases at V and 5 bases at J; junction bases unmatched: 2. CDR3 protein: CASTGLAGGDNEQFF. Written as DNA, the CDR3 is TGTGCCAGCACGGGACTAGCGGGAGGGGACAATGAGCAGTTCTTC.

The rearrangement links TRBV5-6 to TRBJ1-2; 11 nucleotides match TRBD1. CDR3 length: 15 residues. The ends lost 2 bases at V and 3 bases at J; junction bases unmatched: 3. The germline CDR1 and CDR2 sequences are SGHDT and YYEEEE. In nucleotides, the CDR3 is TGTGCCAGCAGCTTCGGACAGGGGGCAGACTATGGCTACACCTTC. This sequence encodes CASSFGQGADYGYTF.

The sample holds one count of this clone. This chain connects TRBV19 to TRBJ1-2; 9 bases are shared with TRBD1. With 6 bases clipped from V and 3 bases from J, the junction kept 8 bases outside the gene matches. The CDR3 consists of 15 residues. Per germline, CDR1 LNHDA and CDR2 SQIVND (reference sequence). CDR3 amino acids: CASSPLGQGYYGYTF. CDR3 DNA: TGTGCCAGTAGCCCCTTGGGACAGGGATACTATGGCTACACCTTC. Combining the CDR3 with reference TRBV19 and TRBJ1-2 gives the whole variable domain DGGITQSPKYLFRKEGQNVTLSCEQNLNHDAMYWYRQDPGQGLRLIYYSQIVNDFQKGDIAEGYSVSREKKESFPLTVTSAQKNPTAFYLCASSPLGQGYYGYTFGSGTRLTVV.

V usage is TRBV9 and J usage is TRBJ2-5; D might be TRBD1 or TRBD2, each matching 7 bases. The length of the CDR3 is 19 residues. Germline values: CDR1 SGDLS, CDR2 YYNGEE. Trimming took 3 bases from V and 2 from J, leaving 26 bases between them. The CDR3 protein is CASSAAGAGGKRLQETQYF. DNA of the CDR3: TGTGCCAGCAGCGCGGCGGGGGCAGGGGGGAAGAGGTTACAAGAGACCCAGTACTTC.

This rearrangement joins TRBV5-1 to TRBJ1-1; 7 positions match TRBD1. CDR3 length equals 16 residues. Germline CDR1 SGHRS, CDR2 YFSETQ. J lost 0 bases, V lost 4 bases, and 9 bases had no gene match. CDR3: CASSTDRTMMNTEAFF. The CDR3 nucleotides read TGCGCCAGCAGCACGGACAGGACGATGATGAACACTGAAGCTTTCTTT. Full variable domain (missing parts from reference TRBV5-1 and TRBJ1-1): KAGVTQTPRYLIKTRGQQVTLSCSPISGHRSVSWYQQTPGQGLQFLFEYFSETQRNKGNFPGRFSGRQFSNSRSEMNVSTLELGDSALYLCASSTDRTMMNTEAFFGQGTRLTVV.

The chain links TRBV27 to TRBJ2-1, with TRBD1 matching 8 bases. V lost 5 bases to trimming and J lost 1 base; unmatched junction nucleotides: 10. The CDR3 runs to 17 residues. The germline V gene encodes CDR1 MNHEY and CDR2 SMNVEV (reference sequence). CDR3 loop: CASSRDRGYSSYNEQFF. In DNA form, the CDR3 reads TGTGCCAGCAGTCGCGACAGGGGATACAGTTCCTACAATGAGCAGTTCTTC.

The chain carries TRBV10-2 and TRBJ2-3, with no clear D. CDR3 length equals 16 residues. Germline CDR1 WSHSY, CDR2 SAAADI. V was shortened by 5 bases and J by 4 bases, with 19 bases between the two germline ends. The CDR3 here is CASSYPMGMFSDTQYF. The CDR3, as DNA: TGCGCCAGCAGTTATCCAATGGGGATGTTTTCAGATACGCAGTATTTT.

The gene calls are TRBV7-2 and TRBJ1-2; D unclear. Per germline, CDR1 SGHTA and CDR2 FQGNSA. The CDR3 has 15 residues. Trimming took off 4 bases at V and 8 bases at J, with 20 bases between the two ends. CDR3 region: CASSSIPGSNLGYTF. In DNA form, the CDR3 reads TGTGCCAGCAGCTCAATACCGGGAAGCAACCTAGGCTACACCTTC.

This chain connects TRBV6-4 to TRBJ2-2, with D perhaps TRBD1 or TRBD2 (5 bases each). Germline lookup yields CDR1 MRHNA and CDR2 SNTAGT. CDR3 size: 16 residues. The germline V and J ends were trimmed by 0 bases and 6 bases, with 14 bases remaining between them. The CDR3 DNA follows: TGTGCCAGCAGTGACTCGTTGGGACCTTGGTCCGGGGAGCTGTTTTTT. Its protein is CASSDSLGPWSGELFF.